One sample yielded the 8 T cell receptor beta chains listed below, sequenced in a study of a mutant IDH1 vaccine in newly diagnosed glioma. Some clones are missing from TCRdb's copy, which holds only in-frame ones; the method was immunoSEQ multiplex PCR. The table shows about 31,000 clones, with 81% occurring only once. Antigens of these TCRs are unknown. Noted time point: week 35, safety follow-up. Doses of 300 ug of mutant IDH1 20-mer peptide were given with topical imiquimod. Sequenced here: PBMCs, sampled from a glioma patient whose treatment included an IDH1 peptide vaccine. These receptors were collected from a man younger than 45 with glioma.

The chain is built from TRBV29-1 and TRBJ1-2, with a tentative D call TRBD1 (6 bases). The V end was cut by 7 bases, the J end by 9 bases, with 21 bases between. The CDR3 covers 13 residues. Germline values: CDR1 SQVTM, CDR2 ANQGSEA. CDR3 sequence reads: CSATDSQRSSYTF. The CDR3 region has the DNA TGCAGCGCAACGGACAGCCAACGATCTAGCTACACCTTC. Filled out from reference TRBV29-1 and TRBJ1-2, the complete variable domain reads SAVISQKPSRDICQRGTSLTIQCQVDSQVTMMFWYRQQPGQSLTLIATANQGSEATYESGFVIDKFPISRPNLTFSTLTVSNMSPEDSSIYLCSATDSQRSSYTFGSGTRLTVV.

J is TRBJ1-2 and V is TRBV7-9; 7 positions match TRBD1. From germline, CDR1 is SEHNR and CDR2 FQNEAQ (reference sequence). The CDR3 is made up of 13 amino acids. V gave up 3 bases and J gave up 5 bases; unmatched junction bases: 3. CDR3: CASSFGQEYGYTF. CDR3 bases: TGTGCCAGCAGCTTCGGACAGGAGTATGGCTACACCTTC.

The J gene is TRBJ1-1, the V gene TRBV4-1; 7 bases map to TRBD1. The CDR3 contains 15 residues. CDR1 and CDR2 (germline): MGHRA, YSYEKL. The trim removed 2 bases at V and 1 base at J, leaving 4 bases unmatched. CDR3 sequence (DNA): TGCGCCAGCAGCCAAAGGGGGCCTACGAACACTGAAGCTTTCTTT. It is translated as CASSQRGPTNTEAFF.

On this clone: One end of the junction varies from germline; a read error may be responsible. The rearrangement uses TRBV6-1 and TRBJ1-2; D unresolved. The CDR3 length is 11 residues. Germline assignment: CDR1 MNHNS and CDR2 SASEGT. The CDR3 spells CASSEGPTAYF. Here the CDR3 DNA reads TGTGCCAGCAGTGAAGGCCCGACGGCATACTTC.

The chain couples TRBV2 to TRBJ1-2, with D possibly TRBD1 on 5 matching bases. This CDR3 has 16 residues. Germline V gene lookup returns CDR1 SNHLY and CDR2 FYNNEI. Trimming stripped 8 bases from V and 5 bases from J, with 24 bases between. This CDR3 is CASPPGVSRGPYGYTF. CDR3 nucleotide sequence: TGTGCCAGCCCCCCTGGGGTCTCGAGGGGACCTTATGGCTACACCTTC.

The chain carries TRBV6-4 and TRBJ2-1, with a tentative D call TRBD2 (6 bases). The V gene's germline CDR1 is MRHNA and CDR2 SNTAGT. The germline V and J ends were trimmed by 4 bases and 8 bases, with 9 bases remaining between them. The CDR3 runs to 12 residues. The CDR3 DNA reads as TGTGCCAGCAGTGCCACGGGGGATGAGCAGTTCTTC. Its protein product is CASSATGDEQFF.

This chain joins TRBV6-6 and TRBJ1-2, with TRBD1 as a possible D gene (6 bases). Trimming stripped 5 bases from V and 4 bases from J, with 14 bases between. The CDR3 is 14 amino acids. Germline CDR1 reads MNHNY; CDR2 reads SVGAGI (reference sequence). The CDR3 sequence is CASSLQGSVYGYTF. In DNA, the CDR3 is TGTGCCAGCAGTCTTCAGGGGTCGGTCTATGGCTACACCTTC.

The chain uses TRBV5-1 and TRBJ2-5; 9 nucleotides match TRBD2. The length of the CDR3 is 16 residues. Germline V CDR1 and CDR2: SGHRS, YFSETQ. V gave up 0 bases and J gave up 1 base; unmatched junction bases: 4. The CDR3 reads CASSLAPTSGQETQYF. CDR3 nucleotides: TGCGCCAGCAGCTTGGCCCCGACTAGCGGCCAAGAGACCCAGTACTTC. Full variable domain (rest looked up from reference TRBV5-1 and TRBJ2-5): KAGVTQTPRYLIKTRGQQVTLSCSPISGHRSVSWYQQTPGQGLQFLFEYFSETQRNKGNFPGRFSGRQFSNSRSEMNVSTLELGDSALYLCASSLAPTSGQETQYFGPGTRLLVL.